A selection of T cell receptor beta chains follows, all from one sample in a study of OX40 agonist ivuxolimab in advanced cancers. Assay: immunoSEQ multiplex PCR; the TCRdb copy retains only in-frame clones and omits some. The sample consists of about 19,000 clones, 83% of them appearing once. The sample in question was CD4+ or CD8+ T cells sorted from blood, obtained in a trial of the OX40 agonist ivuxolimab. All receptors come from an adult with an advanced solid tumor such as melanoma, head and neck, liver or kidney cancer. Both conserved end residues are part of each CDR3. Each record gives: D gene, V gene, clone size, CDR3 length, J gene, CDR3 DNA, CDR3 protein. A D gene is named only where the DNA matches it firmly. The size field is filled for only some rows; it gives once, few, many or a size class.

-	TRBV5-1	-	11	TRBJ1-3	TGCGCCAGCAGCTTTAGGAACACCATATATTTT	CASSFRNTIYF
TRBD2	TRBV7-9	-	16	TRBJ2-2	TGTGCCAGCAGCAGAGCGGGGGGACCAAACACCGGGGAGCTGTTTTTT	CASSRAGGPNTGELFF
-	TRBV15	-	15	TRBJ1-4	TGTGCCACCAGCAGAGATCCCCAGGGCGGTGAAAAACTGTTTTTT	CATSRDPQGGEKLFF
-	TRBV29-1	-	15	TRBJ1-2	TGCAGCGTTGAAGAACTTTTCGGGACAAAGTATGGCTACACCTTC	CSVEELFGTKYGYTF
TRBD2	TRBV13	-	16	TRBJ2-7	TGTGCCAGCAGCCACACCGGGACTAGCGGAACCTACGAGCAGTACTTC	CASSHTGTSGTYEQYF
TRBD1	TRBV6-6	-	16	TRBJ2-5	TGTGCCAGCAGTTACCCCAAGGGACAGCAAAAAGAGACCCAGTACTTC	CASSYPKGQQKETQYF
TRBD1	TRBV5-1	-	16	TRBJ2-1	TGCGCCAGCAGCTATTTAACAGGGGGCGCCGGCAATGAGCAGTTCTTC	CASSYLTGGAGNEQFF
-	TRBV19	-	11	TRBJ2-1	TGTGCCAGCGGCCTAGGCAATGAGCAGTTCTTC	CASGLGNEQFF
-	TRBV6-5	-	15	TRBJ1-1	TGTGCCAGCAGTTACTCACTCGGGTTGAAGACTGAAGCTTTCTTT	CASSYSLGLKTEAFF
-	TRBV30	-	13	TRBJ1-1	TGTGCCTGGAGTCAGGGGAGGGACACTGAAGCTTTCTTT	CAWSQGRDTEAFF
-	TRBV5-4	-	13	TRBJ2-7	TGTGCCAGCAGCTTGGGAGAAAACTACGAGCAGTACTTC	CASSLGENYEQYF
-	TRBV19	-	15	TRBJ2-7	TGTGCCAGTAGTATGGGCTCGGCACCTGGGGACGAGCAGTACTTC	CASSMGSAPGDEQYF
TRBD1	TRBV6-5	-	13	TRBJ1-2	TGTGCCAGCAGCTGGACAGGTCTAGAGGGCTACACCTTC	CASSWTGLEGYTF
TRBD2	TRBV5-5	-	20	TRBJ2-1	TGTGCCAGCAGCTTTAAGGGAATTTACGATGGAGCGGGGTTATACAATGAGCAGTTCTTC	CASSFKGIYDGAGLYNEQFF
-	TRBV4-1	-	15	TRBJ1-4	TGCGCCAGCAGCCAATTTAATAGGGTAGGTGAAAAACTGTTTTTT	CASSQFNRVGEKLFF
-	TRBV28	-	14	TRBJ1-1	TGTGCCAGTTACCCAGTCAAGGTGATTACTGAAGCTTTCTTT	CASYPVKVITEAFF
-	TRBV9	few	19	TRBJ2-5	TGTGCCAGCAGCGCCCCCCGGGTCGTCCAACTGCCGGGTTTAGAGACCCAGTACTTC	CASSAPRVVQLPGLETQYF